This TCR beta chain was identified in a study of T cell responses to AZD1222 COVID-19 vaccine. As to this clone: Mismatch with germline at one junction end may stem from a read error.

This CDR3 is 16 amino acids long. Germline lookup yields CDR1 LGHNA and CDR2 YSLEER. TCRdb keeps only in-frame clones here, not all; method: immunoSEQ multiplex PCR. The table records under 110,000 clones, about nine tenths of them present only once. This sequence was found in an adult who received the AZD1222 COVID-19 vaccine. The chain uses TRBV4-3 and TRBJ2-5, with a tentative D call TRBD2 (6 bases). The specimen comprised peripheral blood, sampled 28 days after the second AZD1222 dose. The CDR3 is CTSSQTRGGDQETQYF. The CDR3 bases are TGCACCAGCAGCCAGACCCGGGGCGGGGACCAAGAGACCCAGTACTTC.